This TCR beta chain emerged from a study of CD8+ T cells in alopecia areata listed by TCRdb under 2018. Context from the whole study: The treated patients, all with moderate-to-severe alopecia areata, were enrolled in an open-label pilot trial of oral tofacitinib given at 5 to 10 mg twice daily. TCRbeta CDR3 regions were amplified by immunoSEQ multiplex PCR using 35 Vbeta forward and 13 Jbeta reverse primers. Patients received tofacitinib for 6 to 18 months and were then followed off drug for 6 months to check for delayed response and recurrence. On the human side, TCRbeta sequencing was run on scalp tissue and on sorted CD4+ and CD8+ peripheral blood T cells from healthy controls and from alopecia areata patients with either patchy or totalis/universalis disease. Biopsies were taken from tofacitinib-treated patients at baseline and at 4 and 24 weeks of treatment, and a later scalp biopsy was taken in several of the tofacitinib-treated patients. Scalp clonality was compared among normal scalp (n=4), patchy alopecia areata scalp (n=8), and alopecia totalis/universalis scalp (n=8). To study T cell clonal expansion in alopecia areata, the researchers applied high-throughput TCRbeta sequencing to both the C3H/HeJ mouse model and human patients. The RNA source kit depended on sample type: the PAXgene miRNA kit for fixed scalp, the miRNeasy kit for PBMCs, and the RNeasy kit for mouse skin. The investigation overall reported the following: Compared with normal scalp, lesional scalp, particularly in alopecia totalis/universalis, had higher clonality and more expanded CD8+ clones, which suggests antigenic drive. Scalp TCR repertoire analysis is complicated because resident alphabeta T cells in normal human skin are also sequenced, whereas mouse skin is dominated by gammadelta T cells. Compared with mice, TCR sequences shared between patients were less clear, possibly partly because of HLA diversity across the patient population.

Concerning this clone: No cognate antigen has been identified for it. Per-base qualities were not stored, and no clone one base away is much larger.

V sheds 4 bases and J sheds 10 bases, leaving 11 bases between their ends. Based on the germline V gene (reference sequence), the CDR1 and CDR2 sequences are LNHNV and YYDKDF. The CDR3 starts with the cysteine, ends with the phenylalanine, and has 12 residues. The retained sequence is limited to the CDR3, 36 bases, with the frame set at the first base. Library construction relied on the immunoSEQ multiplex PCR assay. To provide template for TCR sequencing, every sample had RNA extracted and reverse transcribed into cDNA. First-strand cDNA was synthesized with SuperScript III using a 2:1 mix of oligo-dT and random hexamers. A synthetic immune receptor repertoire was used to measure amplification bias, and any remaining bias was corrected computationally. Per the authors' processing: Raw reads were preprocessed to remove errors, and CDR3 was defined according to IMGT conventions as the region from the conserved cysteine to phenylalanine. Clonality was calculated as 1 minus Shannon entropy normalized by log2 of the number of productive unique TCRs. Whether scalp clones were CD4 or CD8 was inferred by matching scalp TCRbeta sequences against CD4 and CD8 repertoires sorted from blood. Not all clones reach the TCRdb copy of this immuneACCESS table, which keeps in-frame sequences only. Checked studies attribute under half of the gap to unresolved V genes and leave the rest unexplained. That table supplies the V and J calls and clone size; D and trimming were determined from the DNA. Counted in this sample were 170,000 or so clones; more than 60% of them appeared once. The ten largest make up 1.7% of the sample.

In the paper's terms, the time point label means: baseline before oral tofacitinib. Lesional scalp punch biopsies and peripheral blood were obtained from alopecia areata patients. After PBMCs were isolated by density centrifugation and stained for CD3, CD4 and CD8, a FACSAria was used to sort CD4+ and CD8+ T cells. The origin of this receptor is a human donor with alopecia areata. The V and J genes are TRBV15 and TRBJ1-5; a weak D assignment points to TRBD1 (5 bases agree). The source material was CD4+ T cells sorted from blood, sampled at week 0. The encoded CDR3 is CATSTGTTPQHF. The DNA sequence follows: TGTGCCACCAGCACGGGGACGACCCCCCAGCATTTT.